The text below deals with one TCR beta chain. Its antigen remains unknown. The entry originates in a study of T-cell memory formation after mild COVID-19. Findings and limits, study-wide: Cross-reactive memory appears to have joined, as suggested by some responding clones showing up in pre-infection memory. Of the contracting clones, CD4+ ones lay mainly in CM and EM, and CD8+ ones in EMRA.

Each CDR3 protein is one row after TCRdb ran MiXCR on the 5' RACE reads. The table has 550,000 to 650,000 distinct CDR3 sequences, 15% to 20% seen once. The sequenced material came from PBMCs or a T cell subset sorted from them (not recorded which). The receptor's source is an adult woman who had mild COVID-19 (a few samples of this study predate the infection). Cell type and time point are not known.

The CDR3 loop is CATSRDGGFLNQPQHF. Written as DNA, the CDR3 is TGTGCCACCAGCAGAGATGGTGGGTTCCTAAATCAGCCCCAGCATTTT. The V call is TRBV15, the J call TRBJ1-5, with D unclear. The CDR3 runs to 16 residues. Trimming removed 0 bases at V and 4 bases at J, with 13 bases between. In germline, CDR1 is LNHNV, CDR2 YYDKDF (reference sequence).